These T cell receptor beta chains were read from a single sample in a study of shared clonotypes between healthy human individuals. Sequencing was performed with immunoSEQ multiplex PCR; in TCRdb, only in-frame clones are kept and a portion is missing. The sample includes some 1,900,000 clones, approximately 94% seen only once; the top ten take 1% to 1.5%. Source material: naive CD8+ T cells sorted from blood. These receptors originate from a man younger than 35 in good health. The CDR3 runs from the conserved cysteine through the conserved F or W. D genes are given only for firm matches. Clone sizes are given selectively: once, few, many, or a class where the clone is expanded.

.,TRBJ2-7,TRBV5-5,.,CASSWGGHPSGEQYF,TGTGCCAGCAGTTGGGGGGGACATCCTTCTGGTGAGCAGTACTTC
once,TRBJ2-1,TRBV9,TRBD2,CASSGAGLTPYEQFF,TGTGCCAGCAGCGGAGCGGGACTAACCCCCTATGAGCAGTTCTTC
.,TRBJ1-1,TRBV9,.,CASSVEDGTEAFF,TGTGCCAGCAGCGTCGAGGACGGCACTGAAGCTTTCTTT
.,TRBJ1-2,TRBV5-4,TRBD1,CASSATGGTGTNYGYTF,TGTGCCAGCAGCGCGACAGGGGGCACTGGCACTAACTATGGCTACACCTTC
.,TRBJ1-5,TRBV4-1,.,CASSQDHSPVPPQHF,TGCGCCAGCAGCCAAGATCATTCACCAGTCCCGCCCCAGCATTTT
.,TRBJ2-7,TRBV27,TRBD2,CASSSSGGALIHEQYF,TGTGCCAGCAGTTCGTCCGGGGGGGCGTTAATCCACGAGCAGTACTTC
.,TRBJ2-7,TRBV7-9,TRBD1,CASSPTVGTGIYEQYF,TGTGCCAGCAGCCCCACCGTCGGGACAGGGATATACGAGCAGTACTTC
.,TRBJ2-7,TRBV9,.,CASSVGQGTYEQYF,TGTGCCAGCAGCGTAGGTCAGGGGACCTACGAGCAGTACTTC
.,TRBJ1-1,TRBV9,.,CASSVAQEAPF,TGTGCCAGCAGCGTAGCACAGGAGGCACCCTTT
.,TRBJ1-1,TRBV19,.,CASADGENTEAFF,TGTGCCAGTGCAGACGGTGAGAACACTGAAGCTTTCTTT
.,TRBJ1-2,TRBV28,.,CASSFRPNYGYTF,TGTGCCAGCAGTTTCAGACCTAACTATGGCTACACCTTC
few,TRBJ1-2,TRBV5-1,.,CASSLGRNYGYTF,TGCGCCAGCAGCTTGGGTAGGAACTATGGCTACACCTTC
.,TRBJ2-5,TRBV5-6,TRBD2,CASSLGLALDETQYF,TGTGCCAGCAGCTTGGGACTAGCGCTAGATGAGACCCAGTACTTC
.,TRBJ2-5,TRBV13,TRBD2,CASSTRLAGQETQYF,TGTGCCAGCAGCACCCGACTAGCGGGACAAGAGACCCAGTACTTC
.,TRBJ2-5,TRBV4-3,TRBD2,CASSQVAGGPGGQYF,TGCGCCAGCAGCCAAGTAGCGGGAGGGCCAGGGGGCCAGTACTTC
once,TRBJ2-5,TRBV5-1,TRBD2,CASSLAGGGAETQYF,TGCGCCAGCAGCTTGGCGGGCGGGGGGGCTGAGACCCAGTACTTC
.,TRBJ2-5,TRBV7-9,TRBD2,CASSLAGGLQETQYF,TGTGCCAGCAGCCTAGCGGGAGGCCTCCAAGAGACCCAGTACTTC
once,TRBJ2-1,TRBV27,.,CASSLRGLSSYNEQFF,TGTGCCAGCAGTTTACGGGGACTTAGCTCCTACAATGAGCAGTTCTTC
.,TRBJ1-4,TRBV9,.,CASSVGPKRVTNEKLFF,TGTGCCAGCAGCGTAGGTCCAAAAAGGGTGACTAATGAAAAACTGTTTTTT
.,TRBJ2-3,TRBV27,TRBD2,CASSFQRGETSTDTQYF,TGTGCCAGCAGTTTCCAGCGGGGCGAAACTAGCACAGATACGCAGTATTTT
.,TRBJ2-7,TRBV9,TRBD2,CASSVGGSGGYEQYF,TGTGCCAGCAGCGTAGGAGGTAGCGGGGGGTACGAGCAGTACTTC
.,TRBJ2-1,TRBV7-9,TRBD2,CASSLNLAGGPPYNEQFF,TGTGCCAGCAGCTTAAATTTAGCGGGGGGCCCCCCCTACAATGAGCAGTTCTTC
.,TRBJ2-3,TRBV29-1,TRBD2,CSVGTSGIGGTQYF,TGCAGCGTGGGAACAAGCGGGATCGGAGGTACGCAGTATTTT
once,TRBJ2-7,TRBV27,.,CASSPLGGYEQYF,TGTGCCAGCAGTCCTCTAGGGGGTTACGAGCAGTACTTC
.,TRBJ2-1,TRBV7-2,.,CASSPFMGGNEQFF,TGTGCCAGCAGCCCCTTTATGGGCGGGAATGAGCAGTTCTTC
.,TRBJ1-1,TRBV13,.,CASSLQGRTEAFF,TGTGCCAGCAGCTTACAGGGGAGGACTGAAGCTTTCTTT